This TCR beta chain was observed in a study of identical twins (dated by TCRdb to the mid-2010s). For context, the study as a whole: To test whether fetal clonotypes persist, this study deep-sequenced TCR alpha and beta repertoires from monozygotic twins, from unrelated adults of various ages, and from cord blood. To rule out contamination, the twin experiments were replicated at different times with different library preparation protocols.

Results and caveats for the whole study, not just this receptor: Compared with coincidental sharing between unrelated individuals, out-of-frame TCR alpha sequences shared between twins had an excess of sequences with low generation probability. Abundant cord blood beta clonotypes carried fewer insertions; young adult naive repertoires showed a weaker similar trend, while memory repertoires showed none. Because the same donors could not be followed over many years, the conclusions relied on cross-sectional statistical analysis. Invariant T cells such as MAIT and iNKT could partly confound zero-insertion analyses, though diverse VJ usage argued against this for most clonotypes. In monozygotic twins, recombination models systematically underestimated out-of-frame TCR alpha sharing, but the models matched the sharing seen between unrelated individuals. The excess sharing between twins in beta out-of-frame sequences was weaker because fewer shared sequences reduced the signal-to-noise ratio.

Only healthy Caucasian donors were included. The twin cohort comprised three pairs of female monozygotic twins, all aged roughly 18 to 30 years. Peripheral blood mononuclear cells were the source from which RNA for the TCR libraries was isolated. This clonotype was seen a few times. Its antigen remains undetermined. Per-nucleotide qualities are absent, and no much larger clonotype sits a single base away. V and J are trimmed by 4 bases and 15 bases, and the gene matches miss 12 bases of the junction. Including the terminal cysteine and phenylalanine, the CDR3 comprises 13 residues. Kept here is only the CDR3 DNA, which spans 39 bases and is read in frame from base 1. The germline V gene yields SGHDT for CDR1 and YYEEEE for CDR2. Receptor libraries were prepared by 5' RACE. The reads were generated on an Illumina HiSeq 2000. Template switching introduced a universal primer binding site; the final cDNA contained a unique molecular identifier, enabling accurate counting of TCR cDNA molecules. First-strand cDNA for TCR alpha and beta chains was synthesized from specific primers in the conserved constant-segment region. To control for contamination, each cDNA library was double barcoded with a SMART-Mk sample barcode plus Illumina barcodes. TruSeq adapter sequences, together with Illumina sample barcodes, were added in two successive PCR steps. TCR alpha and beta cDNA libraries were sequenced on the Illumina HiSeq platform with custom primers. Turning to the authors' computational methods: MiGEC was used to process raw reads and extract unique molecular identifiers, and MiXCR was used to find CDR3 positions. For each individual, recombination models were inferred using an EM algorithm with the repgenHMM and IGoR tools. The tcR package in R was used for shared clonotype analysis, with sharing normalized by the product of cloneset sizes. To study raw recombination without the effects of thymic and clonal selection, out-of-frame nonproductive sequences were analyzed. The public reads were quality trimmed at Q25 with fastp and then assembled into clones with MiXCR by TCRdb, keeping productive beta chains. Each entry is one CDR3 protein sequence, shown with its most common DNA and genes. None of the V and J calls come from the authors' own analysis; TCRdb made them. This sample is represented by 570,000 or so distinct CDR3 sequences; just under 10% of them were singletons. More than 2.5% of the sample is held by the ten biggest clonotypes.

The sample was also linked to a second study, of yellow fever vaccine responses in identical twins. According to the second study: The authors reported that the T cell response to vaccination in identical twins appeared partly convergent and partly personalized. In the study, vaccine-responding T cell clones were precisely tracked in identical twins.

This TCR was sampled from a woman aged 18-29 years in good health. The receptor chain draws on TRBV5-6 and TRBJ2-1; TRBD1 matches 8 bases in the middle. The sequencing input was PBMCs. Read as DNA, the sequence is TGTGCCAGCAGCCTCCGGACAGGGAAATATTTGTTCTTC. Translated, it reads CASSLRTGKYLFF.